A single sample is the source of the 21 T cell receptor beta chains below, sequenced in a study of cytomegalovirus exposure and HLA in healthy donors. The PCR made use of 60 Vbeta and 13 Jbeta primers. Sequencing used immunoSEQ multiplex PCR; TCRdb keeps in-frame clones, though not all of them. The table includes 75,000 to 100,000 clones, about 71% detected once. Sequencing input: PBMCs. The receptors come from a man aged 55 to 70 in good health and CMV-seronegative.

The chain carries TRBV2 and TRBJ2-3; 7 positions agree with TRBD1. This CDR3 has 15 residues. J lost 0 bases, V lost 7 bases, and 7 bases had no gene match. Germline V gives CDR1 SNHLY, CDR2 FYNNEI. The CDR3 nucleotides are TGTGCCAGCACCCCCGACAGGGCTAGCACAGATACGCAGTATTTT. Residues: CASTPDRASTDTQYF.

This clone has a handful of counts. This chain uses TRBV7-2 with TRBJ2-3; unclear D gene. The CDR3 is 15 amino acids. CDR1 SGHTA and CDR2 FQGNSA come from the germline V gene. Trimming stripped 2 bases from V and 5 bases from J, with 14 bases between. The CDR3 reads CASSLQEAFVDTQYF. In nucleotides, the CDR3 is TGTGCCAGCAGCTTACAAGAAGCGTTCGTAGATACGCAGTATTTT.

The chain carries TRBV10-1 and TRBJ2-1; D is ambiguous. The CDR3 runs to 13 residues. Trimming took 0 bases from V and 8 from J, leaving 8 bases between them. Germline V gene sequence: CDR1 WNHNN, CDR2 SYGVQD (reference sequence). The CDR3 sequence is CASSESPRDEQFF. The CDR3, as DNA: TGCGCCAGCAGTGAGTCGCCCCGGGATGAGCAGTTCTTC.

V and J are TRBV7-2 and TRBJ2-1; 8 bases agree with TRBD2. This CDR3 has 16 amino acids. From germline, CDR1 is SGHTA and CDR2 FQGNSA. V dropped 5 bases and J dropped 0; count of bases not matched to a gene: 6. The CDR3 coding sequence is TGTGCCAGCAGCCCGGGGGGGAGCAGCTCCTACAATGAGCAGTTCTTC. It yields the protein CASSPGGSSSYNEQFF.

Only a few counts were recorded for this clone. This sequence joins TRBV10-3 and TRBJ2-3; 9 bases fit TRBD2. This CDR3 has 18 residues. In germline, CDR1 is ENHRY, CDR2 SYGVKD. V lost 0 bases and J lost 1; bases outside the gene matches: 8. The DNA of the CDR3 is TGTGCCATCAGTGAGTCCCTGCAAGGCGGGAGGGGCACAGATACGCAGTATTTT. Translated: CAISESLQGGRGTDTQYF.

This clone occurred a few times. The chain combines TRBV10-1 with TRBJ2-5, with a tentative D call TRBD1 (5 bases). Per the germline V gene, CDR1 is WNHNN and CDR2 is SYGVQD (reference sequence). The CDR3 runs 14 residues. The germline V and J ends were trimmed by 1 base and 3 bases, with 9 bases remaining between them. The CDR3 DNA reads TGCGCCAGCAGTGAGTTCAGGGAAAAAGAGACCCAGTACTTC. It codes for CASSEFREKETQYF.

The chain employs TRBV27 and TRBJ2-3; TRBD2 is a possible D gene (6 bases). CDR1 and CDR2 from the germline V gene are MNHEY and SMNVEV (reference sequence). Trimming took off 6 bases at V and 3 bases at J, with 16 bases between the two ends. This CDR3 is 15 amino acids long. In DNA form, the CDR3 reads TGTGCCAGCAGACCCTTGGGAGGAGTTACAGATACGCAGTATTTT. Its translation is CASRPLGGVTDTQYF.

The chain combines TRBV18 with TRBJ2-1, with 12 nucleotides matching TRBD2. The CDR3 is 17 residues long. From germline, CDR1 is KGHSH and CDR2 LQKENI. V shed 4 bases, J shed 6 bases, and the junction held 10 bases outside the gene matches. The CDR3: CASSLRLAGVEGNEQFF. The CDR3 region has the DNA TGTGCCAGCTCACTCCGACTAGCGGGAGTTGAGGGCAATGAGCAGTTCTTC.

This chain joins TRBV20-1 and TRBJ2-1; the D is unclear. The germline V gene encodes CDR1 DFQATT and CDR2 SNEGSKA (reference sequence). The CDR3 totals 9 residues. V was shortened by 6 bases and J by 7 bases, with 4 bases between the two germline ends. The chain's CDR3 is CSAANEQFF. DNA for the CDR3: TGCAGTGCCGCGAATGAGCAGTTCTTC.

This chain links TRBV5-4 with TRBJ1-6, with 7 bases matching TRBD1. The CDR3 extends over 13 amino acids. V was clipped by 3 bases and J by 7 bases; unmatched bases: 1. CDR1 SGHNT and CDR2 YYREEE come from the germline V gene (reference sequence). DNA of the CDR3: TGTGCCAGCAGCTCGACAGGGAATTCACCCCTCCACTTT. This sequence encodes CASSSTGNSPLHF. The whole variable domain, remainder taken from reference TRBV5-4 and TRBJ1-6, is ETGVTQSPTHLIKTRGQQVTLRCSSQSGHNTVSWYQQALGQGPQFIFQYYREEENGRGNFPPRFSGLQFPNYSSELNVNALELDDSALYLCASSSTGNSPLHFGNGTRLTVT.

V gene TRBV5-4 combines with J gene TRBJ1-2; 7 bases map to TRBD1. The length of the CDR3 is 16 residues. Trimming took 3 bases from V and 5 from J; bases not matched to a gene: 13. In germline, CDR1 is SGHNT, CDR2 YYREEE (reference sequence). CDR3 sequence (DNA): TGTGCCAGCAGCTCGAACAGGGGCTTAAGGTCGTATGGCTACACCTTC. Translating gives CASSSNRGLRSYGYTF.

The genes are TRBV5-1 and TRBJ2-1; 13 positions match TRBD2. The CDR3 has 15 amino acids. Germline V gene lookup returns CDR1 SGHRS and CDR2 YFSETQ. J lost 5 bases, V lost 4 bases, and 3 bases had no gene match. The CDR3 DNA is TGCGCCAGCAGCGCGGGGACTAGCGGGAACAATGAGCAGTTCTTC. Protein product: CASSAGTSGNNEQFF. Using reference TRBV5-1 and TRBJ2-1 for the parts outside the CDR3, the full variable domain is KAGVTQTPRYLIKTRGQQVTLSCSPISGHRSVSWYQQTPGQGLQFLFEYFSETQRNKGNFPGRFSGRQFSNSRSEMNVSTLELGDSALYLCASSAGTSGNNEQFFGPGTRLTVL.

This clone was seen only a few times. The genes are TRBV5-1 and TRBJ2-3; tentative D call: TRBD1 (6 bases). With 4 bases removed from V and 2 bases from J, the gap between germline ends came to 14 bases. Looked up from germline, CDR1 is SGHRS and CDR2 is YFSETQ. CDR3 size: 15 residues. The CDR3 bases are TGCGCCAGCAGCAGAACAGGGCCCGCCACAGATACGCAGTATTTT. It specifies CASSRTGPATDTQYF.

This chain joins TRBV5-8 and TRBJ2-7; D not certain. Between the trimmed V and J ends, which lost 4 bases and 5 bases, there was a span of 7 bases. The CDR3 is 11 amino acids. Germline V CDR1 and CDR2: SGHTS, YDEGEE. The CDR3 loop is CASSPLDEQYF. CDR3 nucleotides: TGTGCCAGCAGCCCCCTCGACGAGCAGTACTTC.

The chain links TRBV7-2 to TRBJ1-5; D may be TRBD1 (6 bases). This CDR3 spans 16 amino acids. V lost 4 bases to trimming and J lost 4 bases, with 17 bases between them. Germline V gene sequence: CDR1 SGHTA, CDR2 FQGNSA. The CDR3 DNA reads TGTGCCAGCAGCTCCGCCATAGACAGGAAAAATCAGCCCCAGCATTTT. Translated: CASSSAIDRKNQPQHF.

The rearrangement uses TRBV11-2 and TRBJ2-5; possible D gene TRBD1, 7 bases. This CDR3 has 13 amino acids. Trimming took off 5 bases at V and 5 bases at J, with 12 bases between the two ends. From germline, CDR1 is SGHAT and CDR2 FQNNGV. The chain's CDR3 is CASSKGGGETQYF. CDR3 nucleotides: TGTGCCAGCAGCAAAGGAGGGGGCGAGACCCAGTACTTC. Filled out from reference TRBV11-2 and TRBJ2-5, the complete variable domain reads EAGVAQSPRYKIIEKRQSVAFWCNPISGHATLYWYQQILGQGPKLLIQFQNNGVVDDSQLPKDRFSAERLKGVDSTLKIQPAKLEDSAVYLCASSKGGGETQYFGPGTRLLVL.

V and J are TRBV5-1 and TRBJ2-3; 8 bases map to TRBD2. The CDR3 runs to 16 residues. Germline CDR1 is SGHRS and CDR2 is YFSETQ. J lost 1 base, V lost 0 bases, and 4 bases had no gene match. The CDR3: CASSLAPTSGTDTQYF. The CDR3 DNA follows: TGCGCCAGCAGCTTGGCCCCGACTAGCGGCACAGATACGCAGTATTTT.

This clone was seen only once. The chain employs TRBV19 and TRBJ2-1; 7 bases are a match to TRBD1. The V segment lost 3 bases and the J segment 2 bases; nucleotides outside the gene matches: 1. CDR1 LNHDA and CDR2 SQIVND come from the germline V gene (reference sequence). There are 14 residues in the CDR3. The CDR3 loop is CASSIQGAYNEQFF. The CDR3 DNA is TGTGCCAGTAGTATCCAGGGGGCCTACAATGAGCAGTTCTTC.

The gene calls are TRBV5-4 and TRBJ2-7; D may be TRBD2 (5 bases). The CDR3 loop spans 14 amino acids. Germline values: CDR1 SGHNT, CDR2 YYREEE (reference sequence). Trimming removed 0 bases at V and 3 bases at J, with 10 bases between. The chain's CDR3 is CASSLEGAVYEQYF. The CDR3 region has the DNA TGTGCCAGCAGCTTGGAGGGAGCTGTCTACGAGCAGTACTTC. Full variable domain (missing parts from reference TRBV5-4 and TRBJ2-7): ETGVTQSPTHLIKTRGQQVTLRCSSQSGHNTVSWYQQALGQGPQFIFQYYREEENGRGNFPPRFSGLQFPNYSSELNVNALELDDSALYLCASSLEGAVYEQYFGPGTRLTVT.

CDR3 residues: CASSLPGIDEQFF. The CDR3 DNA is TGTGCCAGCAGCTTGCCAGGGATCGATGAGCAGTTCTTC. The chain has TRBV5-6 and TRBJ2-1; tentative D call: TRBD1 (5 bases). CDR3 length: 13 amino acids. Per germline, CDR1 SGHDT and CDR2 YYEEEE. V was trimmed by 1 base and J by 8 bases, leaving 10 bases between them.

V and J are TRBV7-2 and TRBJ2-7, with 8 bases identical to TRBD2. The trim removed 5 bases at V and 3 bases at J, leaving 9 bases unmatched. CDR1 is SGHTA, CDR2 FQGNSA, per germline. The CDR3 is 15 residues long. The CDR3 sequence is CASSPGLGYHYEQYF. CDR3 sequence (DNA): TGTGCCAGCAGCCCGGGACTAGGCTATCACTACGAGCAGTACTTC.